One sample yielded the 8 T cell receptor beta chains listed below, sequenced in a study of blood T cell repertoires in COVID-19. The assay was immunoSEQ multiplex PCR, and TCRdb's table has in-frame clones only and misses some. The sample lists over 85,000 clones, around 88% occurring once. The sequenced sample consisted of peripheral blood. The receptor source for this set is a woman in her 70s with acute or convalescent COVID-19.

V is TRBV24-1 and J is TRBJ2-3, with TRBD2 matching 9 bases. CDR3 length equals 14 residues. J lost 2 bases, V lost 5 bases, and 1 base had no gene match. The germline CDR1 and CDR2 sequences are KGHDR and SFDVKD. The CDR3 here is CATSGGGVTDTQYF. The CDR3 DNA reads as TGTGCCACCAGTGGCGGGGGGGTCACAGATACGCAGTATTTT.

This chain connects TRBV6-5 to TRBJ2-5; no clear D gene. The CDR3 extends over 13 amino acids. V was pared by 4 bases and J by 2 bases, with 8 bases between. Per the germline V gene, CDR1 is MNHEY and CDR2 is SVGAGI. The CDR3 loop is CASSLLRQETQYF. The CDR3 DNA reads as TGTGCCAGCAGTTTACTCCGACAAGAGACCCAGTACTTC.

The V call is TRBV18, the J call TRBJ2-7, with 7 positions matching TRBD2. The germline V gene encodes CDR1 KGHSH and CDR2 LQKENI. This CDR3 has 15 residues. After removal of 4 bases from V and 2 bases from J, the junction contained 8 bases not matched to a gene. The CDR3 loop reads CASSLNQGGTYEQYF. For the CDR3, the DNA is TGTGCCAGCTCACTAAATCAGGGAGGGACCTACGAGCAGTACTTC.

V gene TRBV10-3 combines with J gene TRBJ2-1; TRBD2 matches at 9 bases. The length of the CDR3 is 15 residues. V shed 9 bases, J shed 2 bases, and the junction held 8 bases outside the gene matches. Germline assignment: CDR1 ENHRY and CDR2 SYGVKD. CDR3 sequence reads: CAIGEASGTYNEQFF. CDR3 nucleotide sequence: TGTGCCATAGGCGAGGCTAGCGGGACCTACAATGAGCAGTTCTTC.

The V and J genes are TRBV11-2 and TRBJ2-7, with 12 positions matching TRBD2. V dropped 1 base and J dropped 1; count of bases not matched to a gene: 2. The CDR3 totals 16 residues. The germline V gene encodes CDR1 SGHAT and CDR2 FQNNGV. DNA of the CDR3: TGTGCCAGCAGCTTAGGACTAGCGGGAGTATCCTACGAGCAGTACTTC. This translates into CASSLGLAGVSYEQYF.

This rearrangement joins TRBV5-5 to TRBJ2-7, with a weak D call TRBD1 (6 bases). V lost 3 bases, J lost 5 bases, and 21 bases lay in between. Germline V lookup: CDR1 SGHKS, CDR2 YYEKEE (reference sequence). The CDR3 extends over 16 amino acids. CDR3 nucleotide sequence: TGTGCCAGCAGCTCACTGCTGGGGGCAGACTGGGACGAGCAGTACTTC. It is translated as CASSSLLGADWDEQYF.

This clone was counted a few times. CDR3 residues: CASRQDRVDTF. The CDR3 DNA is TGTGCCAGCAGACAGGACAGGGTTGACACCTTC. The rearrangement joins TRBV6-5 to TRBJ1-2, with TRBD1 matching 8 bases. V lost 6 bases and J lost 12; bases outside the gene matches: 6. This CDR3 is built from 11 residues. Germline lookup yields CDR1 MNHEY and CDR2 SVGAGI.

The chain is built from TRBV7-6 and TRBJ2-7, with 11 bases lining up with TRBD2. Germline values: CDR1 SGHVS, CDR2 FNYEAQ. After removal of 5 bases from V and 2 bases from J, the junction contained 5 bases not matched to a gene. CDR3 size: 15 residues. The CDR3: CASSQGLAETYEQYF. CDR3 DNA: TGTGCCAGCAGCCAGGGACTAGCGGAAACCTACGAGCAGTACTTC. Filled out from reference TRBV7-6 and TRBJ2-7, the complete variable domain reads GAGVSQSPRYKVTKRGQDVALRCDPISGHVSLYWYRQALGQGPEFLTYFNYEAQQDKSGLPNDRFSAERPEGSISTLTIQRTEQRDSAMYRCASSQGLAETYEQYFGPGTRLTVT.